The clone carrying this TCR beta chain came up a few times. The sample originates from a study of blood T cell repertoires in COVID-19. Study-level background: Acute and convalescent COVID-19 specimens originated in the United States, Italy and Spain. The cDNA or gDNA used as material had been derived from T cells, B-cell-depleted T cells, or PBMCs.

This CDR3 has 11 amino acids. The V end lost 3 bases, the J end lost 9 bases, and 6 bases lay between the germline ends. Looked up from germline, CDR1 is MNHEY and CDR2 is SMNVEV (reference sequence). In the source study's methods: Using reference gene primer amplification, nucleated cell counts were estimated. Clones were read by immunoSEQ multiplex PCR, and TCRdb kept only the in-frame ones, dropping some. D and trimming were read from the DNA, whereas the V and J calls and clone size are those reported in that table. The sample consists of approximately 100,000 clones, 84% of them appearing once. The sequencing sample was made of peripheral blood. This chain uses TRBV27 with TRBJ2-1; weak D call: TRBD2 (6 bases). The TCR comes from a woman at least 80 years old with active or convalescent COVID-19. The CDR3 is CASSFGGEQFF. The CDR3 coding sequence is TGTGCCAGCAGTTTCGGGGGTGAGCAGTTCTTC.